The 24 T cell receptor beta chains below come from one sample, sequenced in a study of graft-versus-host responses after intestinal transplantation (dated by TCRdb to 2020 to 2023). The library was obtained by the immunoSEQ multiplex PCR assay. What TCRdb holds here is the immuneACCESS table cut down to in-frame rearrangements. Part of the clones is not present; checked against another copy, under half of the missing clones reflect an unresolved V gene, and the others are unexplained. Here the sample has 25,000 or so clones; roughly 90% occur a single time. The ten largest clones add up to approximately 2% of the sample. The material was PBMCs, obtained roughly 38 days after intestinal transplant. All receptors derive from a human patient who received an intestinal transplant, so some T cells may come from the graft donor.

The gene calls are TRBV28 and TRBJ2-5; D gene ambiguous. V was trimmed by 8 bases and J by 5 bases, leaving 15 bases between them. Germline lookup yields CDR1 MDHEN and CDR2 SYDVKM. The CDR3 loop spans 13 amino acids. The CDR3 coding sequence is TGTGCCAGCTCGGGCGGAATCCGGGAGACCCAGTACTTC. It is translated as CASSGGIRETQYF.

V gene TRBV28 combines with J gene TRBJ2-7, with D unclear. Germline loops: CDR1 MDHEN, CDR2 SYDVKM. V shed 5 bases and J shed 3 bases, with 17 bases lying between them. This CDR3 is built from 15 residues. The CDR3 here is CASSKGPWGLYEQYF. CDR3 sequence (DNA): TGTGCCAGCAGTAAAGGGCCCTGGGGTCTCTACGAGCAGTACTTC.

This clone came up a few times. The chain links TRBV7-2 to TRBJ2-1, with 9 bases identical to TRBD2. The germline V gene encodes CDR1 SGHTA and CDR2 FQGNSA. CDR3 length: 15 amino acids. V shed 1 base and J 7 bases; nucleotides not matched to a gene: 5. The CDR3, as DNA: TGTGCCAGCAGCTTAGTTGCGGGAGGGAGGAATGAGCAGTTCTTC. Translated, it gives CASSLVAGGRNEQFF. Variable domain in full (rest from reference TRBV7-2 and TRBJ2-1): GAGVSQSPSNKVTEKGKDVELRCDPISGHTALYWYRQSLGQGLEFLIYFQGNSAPDKSGLPSDRFSAERTGGSVSTLTIQRTQQEDSAVYLCASSLVAGGRNEQFFGPGTRLTVL.

The V gene is TRBV27, the J gene TRBJ2-7; 8 nucleotides line up with TRBD1. Germline assignment: CDR1 MNHEY and CDR2 SMNVEV (reference sequence). Trimming removed 3 bases from V and 1 base from J; junction bases left unmatched: 2. CDR3 length: 14 residues. The CDR3 is CASSFGTGSYEQYF. The CDR3 region has the DNA TGTGCCAGCAGTTTTGGGACAGGTTCCTACGAGCAGTACTTC.

The chain couples TRBV13 to TRBJ2-7; unclear D gene. CDR1 and CDR2 (germline): PRHDT, FYEKMQ (reference sequence). The CDR3 extends over 13 amino acids. The ends were cut back, 5 bases at V and 3 bases at J, with 11 bases in the middle. The CDR3 DNA sequence: TGTGCCAGCAGCCCTTCTTCTCGCTACGAGCAGTACTTC. The encoded protein is CASSPSSRYEQYF.

The chain couples TRBV28 to TRBJ2-1; 11 nucleotides align to TRBD2. Trimming took 7 bases from V and 4 from J; bases not matched to a gene: 12. The CDR3 consists of 17 residues. The germline gives CDR1 MDHEN, CDR2 SYDVKM. The CDR3 DNA follows: TGTGCCAGCATCGGGACTAGCGGCCCGGGGGTTTACAATGAGCAGTTCTTC. Its translation is CASIGTSGPGVYNEQFF.

This clone was seen only once. The chain links TRBV10-2 to TRBJ1-3; 12 bases are shared with TRBD1. V lost 8 bases, J lost 4 bases, and 12 bases stayed unmatched. Germline values: CDR1 WSHSY, CDR2 SAAADI. This CDR3 region has 17 residues. For the CDR3, the DNA is TGCGCCAGCCCGAGGGGGACAGGGGGCGCTGGGGGAAACACCATATATTTT. This gives the protein CASPRGTGGAGGNTIYF.

This chain links TRBV27 with TRBJ1-2, with D possibly TRBD1 on 6 matching bases. Germline V gene data show CDR1 as MNHEY and CDR2 as SMNVEV (reference sequence). The V and J ends lost 5 bases and 7 bases respectively, with 14 bases between them. The length of the CDR3 is 13 residues. In nucleotides, the CDR3 is TGTGCCAGCAGTCCGAATACAGGGTCTGGCTACACCTTC. It is translated as CASSPNTGSGYTF.

Details on this clone: The CDR3 carries no conserved terminal phenylalanine or tryptophan, so it likely arises from a read error. CDR3 nucleotide sequence: TGTGCCAGTACTTTACTATGGACAGTAGAGAACACTGAAGCTTTCCTT. Protein sequence: CASTLLWTVENTEAFL. The V gene is TRBV19, the J gene TRBJ1-1; D possibly corresponds to TRBD1 (6 bases). V was shortened by 7 bases and J by 1 base, with 19 bases between the two germline ends. CDR1 is LNHDA and CDR2 is SQIVND in the germline V gene (reference sequence). This CDR3 comprises 16 residues.

J is TRBJ2-1 and V is TRBV28; D unclear. This CDR3 is built from 12 residues. Trimming removed 3 bases from V and 6 bases from J, with 6 bases in between. Germline V gene lookup returns CDR1 MDHEN and CDR2 SYDVKM. This CDR3 is CASSFPGNEQFF. CDR3 coding DNA: TGTGCCAGCAGTTTTCCCGGCAATGAGCAGTTCTTC.

V gene TRBV7-3 combines with J gene TRBJ1-1; D might be TRBD1 (6 bases). Germline lookup yields CDR1 SGHTA and CDR2 FQGTGA. The CDR3 runs to 13 residues. The germline V and J ends were trimmed by 5 bases and 5 bases, with 12 bases remaining between them. For the CDR3, the DNA is TGTGCCAGCAGCGCAGGGGTGGGAACTGAAGCTTTCTTT. As protein: CASSAGVGTEAFF.

The chain links TRBV9 to TRBJ2-2, with 7 nucleotides matching TRBD2. CDR3 length equals 16 residues. CDR1 SGDLS and CDR2 YYNGEE come from the germline V gene. V was clipped by 4 bases and J by 6 bases; unmatched bases: 12. DNA for the CDR3: TGTGCCAGCAGCAACCCCCGGGGAGGGCTAGCCGGGGAGCTGTTTTTT. This translates into CASSNPRGGLAGELFF.

The J gene is TRBJ2-3, the V gene TRBV27; the match to TRBD2 covers 9 bases. The CDR3 spans 17 residues. In germline, CDR1 is MNHEY, CDR2 SMNVEV (reference sequence). After removal of 4 bases from V and 1 base from J, the junction contained 9 bases not matched to a gene. The CDR3 protein is CASSSLPKREGTDTQYF. The CDR3 region has the DNA TGTGCCAGCAGTTCGCTCCCTAAGCGGGAGGGCACAGATACGCAGTATTTT.

This clone was detected once. V and J are TRBV28 and TRBJ1-2; D gene ambiguous. Germline loops: CDR1 MDHEN, CDR2 SYDVKM. Trimming removed 5 bases at V and 8 bases at J, with 12 bases between. There are 12 residues in the CDR3. In DNA form, the CDR3 reads TGTGCCAGCAGTACCCTATTTCGCGGCTACACCTTC. It yields the protein CASSTLFRGYTF.

The CDR3 spells CASSIDGTGSYSNQPQHF. As DNA, the CDR3 is TGTGCCAGTAGTATAGACGGGACAGGGAGTTATAGCAATCAGCCCCAGCATTTT. V gene TRBV19 combines with J gene TRBJ1-5, with TRBD1 matching 9 bases. V shed 0 bases, J shed 0 bases, and the junction held 6 bases outside the gene matches. Germline CDR1 is LNHDA and CDR2 is SQIVND (reference sequence). CDR3 length: 18 amino acids.

This clone appeared once. The chain combines TRBV28 with TRBJ2-7; 8 nucleotides agree with TRBD2. Germline loops: CDR1 MDHEN, CDR2 SYDVKM. There are 15 residues in the CDR3. J lost 2 bases, V lost 2 bases, and 5 bases had no gene match. DNA for the CDR3: TGTGCCAGCAGTTTAAGGGTTAGCGGGGCCTACGAGCAGTACTTC. This gives the protein CASSLRVSGAYEQYF.

The J gene is TRBJ1-1, the V gene TRBV5-1; TRBD1 aligns across 7 bases. CDR3 length: 13 residues. V trimming: 4 bases; J trimming: 6 bases; junction bases outside the gene matches: 6. Germline CDR1 reads SGHRS; CDR2 reads YFSETQ. CDR3 DNA: TGCGCCAGCAGCCCTGACAGGGACTCTGAAGCTTTCTTT. It specifies CASSPDRDSEAFF.

The chain uses TRBV27 and TRBJ2-6, with no clear D. The CDR3 is 15 residues long. The ends were cut back, 6 bases at V and 0 bases at J, with 9 bases in the middle. Germline V gene data show CDR1 as MNHEY and CDR2 as SMNVEV (reference sequence). CDR3 bases: TGTGCCAGCAGCCCTACAGACTCTGGGGCCAACGTCCTGACTTTC. It specifies CASSPTDSGANVLTF.

V gene TRBV28 combines with J gene TRBJ2-3; D is unclear. The CDR3 contains 11 residues. Trimming removed 7 bases at V and 8 bases at J, with 10 bases between. Looked up from germline, CDR1 is MDHEN and CDR2 is SYDVKM. The CDR3, as DNA: TGTGCCAGCACCACTTTGGGTACGCAGTATTTT. This codes for CASTTLGTQYF.

V usage is TRBV5-1 and J usage is TRBJ1-4; TRBD1 matches 8 bases. CDR3 size: 17 residues. J was trimmed by 5 bases and V by 1 base; bases with no gene match: 10. Per germline, CDR1 SGHRS and CDR2 YFSETQ. CDR3 DNA sequence: TGCGCCAGCAGCTTGACGGGACAGGAGACCTTCAATGAAAAACTGTTTTTT. This encodes CASSLTGQETFNEKLFF.

The rearrangement uses TRBV28 and TRBJ2-3; TRBD2 aligns across 12 bases. CDR1 is MDHEN and CDR2 is SYDVKM in the germline V gene. The V segment lost 5 bases and the J segment 3 bases; nucleotides outside the gene matches: 21. The CDR3 has 21 amino acids. The CDR3 coding sequence is TGTGCCAGCAGTCCCTGGGGTCCTAGCGGGAGGGCCAAACTAGTTACAGATACGCAGTATTTT. Translated, it gives CASSPWGPSGRAKLVTDTQYF.

The chain combines TRBV11-3 with TRBJ2-5, with TRBD2 identical over 14 bases. The CDR3 has 16 residues. J gave up 5 bases and V 4 bases, and 6 bases lay outside the gene matches. Germline loops: CDR1 SGHNT, CDR2 YENEEA. CDR3 coding DNA: TGTGCCAGCAGCTCGGGACTAGCGGGAGAGGGGGAGACCCAGTACTTC. It codes for CASSSGLAGEGETQYF.

The chain combines TRBV6-5 with TRBJ1-2; TRBD1 matches 7 bases. The CDR3 is 13 amino acids. Trimming at V came to 2 bases and at J to 4 bases, leaving 1 base not matched to a gene. Germline V gene data show CDR1 as MNHEY and CDR2 as SVGAGI. The CDR3 DNA reads TGTGCCAGCAGTTACCGGGACAGCTATGGCTACACCTTC. It yields the protein CASSYRDSYGYTF.

This clone has a single count. The chain combines TRBV28 with TRBJ2-4, with D perhaps TRBD2 (5 bases). The CDR3 covers 16 residues. Germline CDR1 reads MDHEN; CDR2 reads SYDVKM. Trimming removed 6 bases from V and 0 bases from J, with 15 bases in between. CDR3 in DNA: TGTGCCAGCAGCCGCCTGTGGGAGCTAGCCAAAAACATTCAGTACTTC. Its protein is CASSRLWELAKNIQYF.